This TCR beta chain was identified in a study of T cells after somatic rescue of genetic block (dated by TCRdb to 2018 to 2020). As for the study more broadly: What the study looked at was long-term robustness, specifically in a T-cell system that came about through somatic rescue of a genetic block in T-cell development.

On this clone: No cognate antigen has been identified for it. No base quality information exists; no much larger clone differs at one position.

Receptor libraries were prepared by the immunoSEQ multiplex PCR assay. Not all clones reach the TCRdb copy of this immuneACCESS table, which keeps in-frame sequences only. Checked studies attribute under half of the gap to unresolved V genes and leave the rest unexplained. The sample data list 85,000 to 90,000 clones, and about nine tenths of these were observed just once. Of the sample, more than 1.5% is held by the ten largest clones. This TCR was sampled from a woman aged 18-29 years. The sequenced sample consisted of peripheral blood mononuclear cells (PBMCs).

The CDR3 has the sequence CASSYAGPEGDGYTF. The DNA is as follows: TGTGCCAGCAGTTATGCAGGGCCTGAGGGTGATGGCTACACCTTC. This chain joins TRBV6-5 to TRBJ1-2, and possibly TRBD1, on 5 matching bases. The germline V gene provides CDR1 MNHEY and CDR2 SVGAGI. The CDR3, from cysteine to phenylalanine, totals 15 residues. The sequence is cut down to CDR3 DNA, 45 bases in frame from base 1. V drops 3 bases and J drops 6 bases, leaving 17 bases in between.